The 3 T cell receptor beta chains below all came from one sample that was sequenced in a study of molecular identifiers for immune sequencing clone quantification. TCRdb used MiXCR to reprocess the PCR reads, holding one entry per CDR3 protein. The table shows about 300,000 distinct CDR3 sequences, with about a fifth occurring only once. What was sequenced was naive CD8+ T cells from blood, with Jurkat cell RNA spiked in. Sample subset: FACS-sorted CD8+CD4-CCR7+CD45RA+ naive T cells. These receptors originate from a human donor in good health. Some libraries in this study had Jurkat cell RNA spiked in.

This clonotype was detected a few times. The chain is built from TRBV30 and TRBJ2-7; D perhaps matches TRBD1 (5 bases). V lost 0 bases and J 2 bases, leaving 11 bases between the germline ends. This CDR3 contains 14 residues. Per germline, CDR1 GTSNPN and CDR2 SVGIG (reference sequence). The DNA for the CDR3 is TGTGCCTGGAGTGTTATGGACATAGCCTACGAGCAGTACTTC. This codes for CAWSVMDIAYEQYF. The full variable domain, completed using reference TRBV30 and TRBJ2-7, is SQTIHQWPATLVQPVGSPLSLECTVEGTSNPNLYWYRQAAGRGLQLLFYSVGIGQISSEVPQNLSASRPQDRQFILSSKKLLLSDSGFYLCAWSVMDIAYEQYFGPGTRLTVT.

This clonotype was seen repeatedly, ten times or more. The CDR3: CASSSSSGWMEEKLFF. DNA of the CDR3: TGTGCCAGCAGTTCGAGTTCTGGTTGGATGGAGGAAAAACTGTTTTTT. V gene TRBV7-9 combines with J gene TRBJ1-4; D unresolved. This CDR3 comprises 16 residues. Germline values: CDR1 SEHNR, CDR2 FQNEAQ (reference sequence). V was pared by 6 bases and J by 8 bases, with 22 bases between. Based on the CDR3 plus reference TRBV7-9 and TRBJ1-4, the full variable domain is DTGVSQNPRHKITKRGQNVTFRCDPISEHNRLYWYRQTLGQGPEFLTYFQNEAQLEKSRLLSDRFSAERPKGSFSTLEIQRTEQGDSAMYLCASSSSSGWMEEKLFFGSGTQLSVL.

This clonotype appeared many times. The CDR3 DNA reads TGTGCCAGCAGCTTAGGGACAGGGGACCCCACAGATACGCAGTATTTT. It specifies CASSLGTGDPTDTQYF. The rearrangement links TRBV7-3 to TRBJ2-3, with 10 bases lining up with TRBD1. CDR3 size: 16 residues. The germline CDR1 and CDR2 sequences are SGHTA and FQGTGA. V was clipped by 2 bases and J by 2 bases; unmatched bases: 4.